The clone carrying this T cell receptor beta chain was seen a few times. Its antigen remains unidentified. The sample comes from a study of STAT5B mutations in CD4+ large granular lymphocyte leukemia. The CDR3 is 15 amino acids. CDR1 and CDR2 (germline): SGHRS, YFSETQ. Trimming cost V 0 bases and J 4 bases; bases outside gene matches: 4. Original methodology: Productive clonotypes were detectable down to 2.59 x 10-5 frequency. Data came from immunoSEQ multiplex PCR; TCRdb stores just in-frame clones and leaves some out. V, J and clone size reflect that table, while D and trimming were determined from the DNA. The table shows fewer than 50,000 clones, with 80% to 85% occurring only once. Study-wide points: No patients shared main leukemic clonotypes, though around 24% appeared at low frequency elsewhere.

Sequenced input: CD4+ T cells from blood buffy coats. This clonotype was sampled from a human donor in good health. This chain links TRBV5-1 with TRBJ1-1, with TRBD1 matching over 9 bases. The CDR3 loop reads CASSLAGQGSTEAFF. The CDR3 nucleotides are TGCGCCAGCAGCTTGGCGGGACAGGGTTCCACTGAAGCTTTCTTT.